This passage covers 11 T cell receptor beta chains from one sample sequenced in a study of blood T cells in healthy people across ages. Using a J-beta primer mix together with a sample-barcoded 5' primer, a second PCR was run for roughly 6 to 11 cycles. TCRdb re-analysed the 5' RACE reads in MiXCR, keeping a single row per CDR3 protein. The sample has around 1,000,000 distinct CDR3 sequences; approximately 26% are singletons. These data were likewise used in another study, on T cells of mothers and their children.

The sequenced material came from blood. The receptors shown here come from a girl aged 2 to 10 in good health.

This clonotype has a handful of counts. The chain is built from TRBV7-9 and TRBJ2-7; D is perhaps TRBD2 (6 bases). Germline V gene data show CDR1 as SEHNR and CDR2 as FQNEAQ (reference sequence). The CDR3 spans 16 residues. The V end lost 7 bases, the J end lost 4 bases, and 23 bases lay between the germline ends. The CDR3 bases are TGTGCCAGCACCAACAGTCGGGGAGGCCGGGCATACGAGCAGTACTTC. Amino acids: CASTNSRGGRAYEQYF.

This clonotype was detected only a few times. The chain combines TRBV7-2 with TRBJ1-2, with 8 positions matching TRBD1. The V gene end was trimmed by 5 bases and the J gene end by 4 bases; junction bases not matched to a gene: 12. Germline values: CDR1 SGHTA, CDR2 FQGNSA. The CDR3 spans 16 residues. The CDR3 protein is CASSQSQGAQIYGYTF. In DNA form, the CDR3 reads TGTGCCAGCAGCCAAAGCCAGGGGGCGCAGATCTATGGCTACACCTTC.

The chain employs TRBV7-9 and TRBJ1-1; possibly TRBD1 for D (5 bases). CDR3 size: 12 residues. The V end lost 4 bases, the J end lost 4 bases, and 7 bases lay between the germline ends. Germline-derived CDR1 and CDR2 are SEHNR and FQNEAQ (reference sequence). The CDR3 coding sequence is TGTGCCAGCAGCTGGACACCCACTGAAGCTTTCTTT. Translated: CASSWTPTEAFF.

The V call is TRBV6-5, the J call TRBJ2-1; D unclear. Trimming shortened V by 6 bases and J by 0 bases, and 12 bases separated the two germline ends. Per germline, CDR1 MNHEY and CDR2 SVGAGI. This CDR3 contains 15 residues. The CDR3 sequence: CASSFTTYSYNEQFF. For the CDR3, the DNA is TGTGCCAGCAGCTTCACCACCTACTCCTACAATGAGCAGTTCTTC.

The V gene is TRBV20-1, the J gene TRBJ2-2; D ambiguous. Trimming shortened V by 0 bases and J by 7 bases, and 15 bases separated the two germline ends. The CDR3 length is 15 residues. Germline V gene lookup returns CDR1 DFQATT and CDR2 SNEGSKA (reference sequence). The CDR3 sequence: CSARDQGRRGGELFF. The DNA for the CDR3 is TGCAGTGCTAGAGATCAAGGTCGAAGAGGCGGGGAGCTGTTTTTT.

This clonotype was seen ten or more times. The CDR3 spells CSAREGVAGESYNSPLHF. Written as DNA, the CDR3 is TGCAGTGCTAGAGAGGGTGTGGCAGGGGAGTCTTATAATTCACCCCTCCACTTT. This rearrangement joins TRBV20-1 to TRBJ1-6, with D perhaps matching TRBD1 (6 bases). Germline values: CDR1 DFQATT, CDR2 SNEGSKA (reference sequence). The CDR3 has 18 residues. V gave up 0 bases and J gave up 4 bases, with 19 bases separating them.

The chain carries TRBV6-6 and TRBJ1-1; D remains unclear. V was shortened by 4 bases and J by 6 bases, with 9 bases between the two germline ends. Germline assignment: CDR1 MNHNY and CDR2 SVGAGI (reference sequence). The CDR3 loop spans 12 amino acids. CDR3 sequence reads: CASSFHGAEAFF. CDR3 bases: TGTGCCAGCAGTTTTCATGGCGCTGAAGCTTTCTTT.

This clonotype has a handful of counts. One end of the junction does not line up with germline, which may come from a read error. This chain links TRBV20-1 with TRBJ2-5; D may be TRBD2 (6 bases). The J call may be mistaken, given a closer DNA end match to TRBJ2-1. Germline CDR1 reads DFQATT; CDR2 reads SNEGSKA (reference sequence). The CDR3 has 15 residues. The CDR3, as DNA: TGTAGTGCCATACCCGGGACTGGATTATACAATGAGCAGTTCTTC. As protein: CSAIPGTGLYNEQFF.

The CDR3 DNA is TGTGCCAGCAGCCAAGACCACGGGAGGGCCGAGCAGTACTTC. Amino acids: CASSQDHGRAEQYF. The rearrangement uses TRBV3-1 and TRBJ2-7; 8 nucleotides match TRBD2. The CDR3 loop spans 14 amino acids. The germline CDR1 and CDR2 sequences are LGHDT and YNNKEL (reference sequence). Unmatched junction bases numbered 4, after V lost 0 bases and J lost 6 bases.

The chain carries TRBV6-5 and TRBJ1-1; D uncertain. This CDR3 comprises 15 residues. Germline V lookup: CDR1 MNHEY, CDR2 SVGAGI. V lost 0 bases and J 5 bases, leaving 13 bases between the germline ends. CDR3 protein: CASSYSSIQATEAFF. The CDR3 DNA reads TGTGCCAGCAGTTACTCGAGTATCCAGGCGACTGAAGCTTTCTTT.

The sample holds a few counts of this clonotype. The CDR3 bases are TGTGCCAGCAGGAGGGGTTCCAATTCACCCCTCCACTTT. Translating it yields CASRRGSNSPLHF. V usage is TRBV12-3 or TRBV12-4 and J usage is TRBJ1-6; tentative D call: TRBD1 (5 bases). The germline V and J ends were trimmed by 6 bases and 7 bases, with 10 bases remaining between them. CDR3 length equals 13 residues.